What follows are 27 T cell receptor beta chains derived from one specimen sequenced in a study of cytomegalovirus exposure and HLA in healthy donors. A multiplex PCR was run with 60 Vbeta primers and 13 Jbeta primers. The method was immunoSEQ multiplex PCR; TCRdb's version includes in-frame clones alone and lacks a portion of them. The table shows 96,000 or so clones, with roughly 79% occurring only once. What was sequenced was PBMCs. These receptors were obtained from a female donor in good health and CMV-seropositive.

The V gene is TRBV6-4, the J gene TRBJ1-1, with 7 bases matching TRBD1. The CDR3 loop spans 14 amino acids. The junction had 6 bases not matched to a gene; V was cut back by 8 bases and J by 0 bases. Germline V gene data show CDR1 as MRHNA and CDR2 as SNTAGT. The CDR3 bases are TGTGCCAGCCGGGCAACAGGGGTGAACACTGAAGCTTTCTTT. It codes for CASRATGVNTEAFF.

The V call is TRBV18, the J call TRBJ2-1, with a weak D call TRBD1 (7 bases). V was clipped by 2 bases and J by 4 bases, with 27 bases between them. CDR3 length: 20 amino acids. Germline V CDR1 and CDR2: KGHSH, LQKENI. DNA of the CDR3: TGTGCCAGCTCACCATTAAATTCAGGGGGTGACGGGAGAAGATACAATGAGCAGTTCTTC. Translated, it gives CASSPLNSGGDGRRYNEQFF.

This clone has only one observation. V usage is TRBV11-2 and J usage is TRBJ1-1; D perhaps matches TRBD1 (5 bases). Per germline, CDR1 SGHAT and CDR2 FQNNGV. This CDR3 is built from 15 residues. With 6 bases removed from V and 5 bases from J, the gap between germline ends came to 19 bases. CDR3 nucleotides: TGTGCCAGCAGAGGGGTGGATGGGGCGCATACTGAAGCTTTCTTT. It encodes CASRGVDGAHTEAFF.

The CDR3 sequence: CASSRGQSEAFF. The CDR3 DNA follows: TGTGCCAGCAGCCGGGGACAGAGTGAAGCTTTCTTT. The rearrangement uses TRBV28 and TRBJ1-1, with 7 bases lining up with TRBD1. This CDR3 is 12 amino acids long. CDR1 is MDHEN and CDR2 is SYDVKM in the germline V gene. The V segment lost 6 bases and the J segment 7 bases; nucleotides outside the gene matches: 5. Combining the CDR3 with reference TRBV28 and TRBJ1-1 gives the whole variable domain DVKVTQSSRYLVKRTGEKVFLECVQDMDHENMFWYRQDPGLGLRLIYFSYDVKMKEKGDIPEGYSVSREKKERFSLILESASTNQTSMYLCASSRGQSEAFFGQGTRLTVV.

V is TRBV5-1 and J is TRBJ2-2; 8 bases agree with TRBD2. Per the germline V gene, CDR1 is SGHRS and CDR2 is YFSETQ. After removal of 1 base from V and 7 bases from J, the junction contained 3 bases not matched to a gene. The CDR3 runs 14 residues. CDR3 residues: CASSLTSGGGELFF. The CDR3 DNA is TGCGCCAGCAGCTTGACTAGCGGTGGCGGGGAGCTGTTTTTT.

V usage is TRBV7-2 and J usage is TRBJ2-3; 12 bases match TRBD2. This CDR3 contains 17 residues. The J segment lost 1 base and the V segment lost 8 bases, leaving 10 bases of the junction unmatched. Germline CDR1 SGHTA, CDR2 FQGNSA. The DNA for the CDR3 is TGTGCCAGCCGTCTAGCGGGGGGGCCTTTGGGCACAGATACGCAGTATTTT. Translating gives CASRLAGGPLGTDTQYF.

J is TRBJ2-7 and V is TRBV7-9; D gene unclear. The CDR3 contains 14 residues. V lost 3 bases to trimming and J lost 6 bases, with 15 bases between them. Germline V gene sequence: CDR1 SEHNR, CDR2 FQNEAQ (reference sequence). The CDR3 loop is CASSFPSGLSEQYF. Written as DNA, the CDR3 is TGTGCCAGCAGCTTTCCCTCAGGTCTCTCCGAGCAGTACTTC.

This chain uses TRBV7-9 with TRBJ1-3; D may be TRBD1 (5 bases). The length of the CDR3 is 15 residues. Trimming cost V 5 bases and J 1 base, with 12 bases left between them. CDR1 and CDR2 (germline): SEHNR, FQNEAQ (reference sequence). CDR3: CASSRQTVSGNTIYF. DNA for the CDR3: TGTGCCAGCAGCCGGCAGACAGTGTCTGGAAACACCATATATTTT.

This sequence joins TRBV15 and TRBJ1-5; perhaps TRBD1 as D (5 bases). The CDR3 consists of 14 residues. Germline values: CDR1 LNHNV, CDR2 YYDKDF (reference sequence). V lost 4 bases and J lost 2, with 9 bases in between. The CDR3 here is CATSMGQRNQPQHF. As DNA, the CDR3 is TGTGCCACCAGCATGGGGCAGCGCAATCAGCCCCAGCATTTT. Full variable domain (missing parts from reference TRBV15 and TRBJ1-5): DAMVIQNPRYQVTQFGKPVTLSCSQTLNHNVMYWYQQKSSQAPKLLFHYYDKDFNNEADTPDNFQSRRPNTSFCFLDIRSPGLGDTAMYLCATSMGQRNQPQHFGDGTRLSIL.

J is TRBJ2-2 and V is TRBV7-2, with TRBD2 matching 13 bases. Germline V CDR1 and CDR2: SGHTA, FQGNSA. This CDR3 comprises 17 residues. Unmatched junction bases numbered 8, after V lost 3 bases and J lost 7 bases. The DNA of the CDR3 is TGTGCCAGCAGCTTTACGTTACTAGCGGGAGGGAGCGGGGAGCTGTTTTTT. Its translation is CASSFTLLAGGSGELFF.

The chain uses TRBV2 and TRBJ2-7, with 7 bases matching TRBD2. With 6 bases clipped from V and 7 bases from J, the junction kept 15 bases outside the gene matches. The CDR3 consists of 15 residues. Germline V gives CDR1 SNHLY, CDR2 FYNNEI. The CDR3 is CASRDSGRGLGEQYF. The CDR3 nucleotides read TGTGCCAGCAGGGATAGCGGGCGCGGGCTAGGGGAGCAGTACTTC.

The V and J genes are TRBV7-9 and TRBJ2-6; TRBD1 matches 7 bases. Germline V CDR1 and CDR2: SEHNR, FQNEAQ (reference sequence). V shed 2 bases and J 4 bases; nucleotides not matched to a gene: 8. There are 17 residues in the CDR3. The CDR3 sequence: CASSLLGDSSGANVLTF. The CDR3, as DNA: TGTGCCAGCAGCTTACTAGGGGACAGCAGCGGGGCCAACGTCCTGACTTTC.

V and J are TRBV28 and TRBJ1-5, with D unresolved. Germline V gene lookup returns CDR1 MDHEN and CDR2 SYDVKM. The CDR3 covers 14 residues. V lost 3 bases and J lost 3, with 9 bases in between. CDR3 nucleotide sequence: TGTGCCAGCAGTTTGGAGGGCCCCAATCAGCCCCAGCATTTT. This encodes CASSLEGPNQPQHF.

J is TRBJ2-7 and V is TRBV7-3; the match to TRBD1 covers 8 bases. V gave up 5 bases and J gave up 1 base; unmatched junction bases: 4. CDR1 SGHTA and CDR2 FQGTGA come from the germline V gene. The CDR3 consists of 14 residues. The CDR3 DNA sequence: TGTGCCAGCAGCACCGGGACAGGTTCCTACGAGCAGTACTTC. Its protein product is CASSTGTGSYEQYF.

The sample holds a few counts of this clone. This chain joins TRBV2 and TRBJ1-1, with 7 bases lining up with TRBD1. Losses at the gene ends were 6 bases for V and 4 bases for J; bases not matched to a gene: 11. The CDR3 runs to 15 residues. From germline, CDR1 is SNHLY and CDR2 FYNNEI. CDR3 DNA sequence: TGTGCCAGCAGCGAACAGGGGCTTGAATTCACTGAAGCTTTCTTT. This gives the protein CASSEQGLEFTEAFF.

The V call is TRBV11-1, the J call TRBJ1-3; D uncertain. With 4 bases removed from V and 2 bases from J, the gap between germline ends came to 9 bases. The length of the CDR3 is 14 residues. Germline CDR1 and CDR2: SGHAT and FQDESV (reference sequence). As DNA, the CDR3 is TGTGCCAGCAGCTCAGGAGGAACTGGAAACACCATATATTTT. Its translation: CASSSGGTGNTIYF. The full variable domain, with the rest looked up from reference TRBV11-1 and TRBJ1-3, is EAEVAQSPRYKITEKSQAVAFWCDPISGHATLYWYRQILGQGPELLVQFQDESVVDDSQLPKDRFSAERLKGVDSTLKIQPAELGDSAMYLCASSSGGTGNTIYFGEGSWLTVV.

Comments on this clone: It is unclear where the CDR3 begins or ends on the DNA, so no DNA is shown, and the CDR3 is as TCRdb lists it. The V gene is TRBV9, the J gene TRBJ2-7; the table names TRBD2, a call not compared with the DNA. Germline V lookup: CDR1 SGDLS, CDR2 YYNGEE. The CDR3 numbers 18 amino acids, ends counted. The CDR3: CASSTSASGRIVPYEQYF.

This chain connects TRBV13 to TRBJ2-3, with a possible D match to TRBD2 (5 bases). Between the trimmed V and J ends, which lost 8 bases and 3 bases, there was a span of 21 bases. This CDR3 has 16 residues. Germline values: CDR1 PRHDT, CDR2 FYEKMQ (reference sequence). CDR3 loop: CASETREGGNTDTQYF. CDR3 nucleotides: TGTGCCAGCGAGACGAGAGAGGGCGGAAATACAGATACGCAGTATTTT.

The chain links TRBV28 to TRBJ2-2; tentative D call: TRBD2 (5 bases). In germline, CDR1 is MDHEN, CDR2 SYDVKM. V lost 6 bases to trimming and J lost 6 bases, with 17 bases between them. The CDR3 sequence is 15 residues long. The CDR3 region is CASSRLGVYPGELFF. CDR3 DNA sequence: TGTGCCAGCAGCCGCTTGGGAGTTTATCCCGGGGAGCTGTTTTTT.

The chain carries TRBV18 and TRBJ1-1, with D unclear. The length of the CDR3 is 15 residues. CDR1 is KGHSH and CDR2 is LQKENI in the germline V gene. The germline V and J ends were trimmed by 3 bases and 5 bases, with 16 bases remaining between them. CDR3 sequence (DNA): TGTGCCAGCTCACCGGTTAGGGAGGTGGGGACTGAAGCTTTCTTT. This sequence encodes CASSPVREVGTEAFF.

The chain combines TRBV7-8 with TRBJ2-3; tentative D call: TRBD1 (5 bases). This CDR3 has 16 amino acids. Trimming removed 2 bases at V and 2 bases at J, with 14 bases between. Germline-derived CDR1 and CDR2 are SGHVS and FQNEAQ. The CDR3 nucleotides are TGTGCCAGCAGCTTATCAGGACACCTAAACACAGATACGCAGTATTTT. This sequence encodes CASSLSGHLNTDTQYF.

This clone occurred a few times. The chain carries TRBV7-8 and TRBJ1-6; 9 positions agree with TRBD1. Unmatched junction bases numbered 4, after V lost 3 bases and J lost 1 base. Germline V gene sequence: CDR1 SGHVS, CDR2 FQNEAQ. The CDR3 is made up of 17 amino acids. The CDR3 is CASSFRQGESYNSPLHF. CDR3 coding DNA: TGTGCCAGCAGCTTCCGACAGGGGGAATCCTATAATTCACCCCTCCACTTT.

The chain combines TRBV29-1 with TRBJ2-1; 14 nucleotides agree with TRBD2. The CDR3 extends over 12 amino acids. CDR1 SQVTM and CDR2 ANQGSEA come from the germline V gene. V lost 6 bases and J lost 13; bases outside the gene matches: 5. The CDR3, as DNA: TGCAGCGTGGGACTAGCGGGAGCCCCCCAGTTCTTC. As protein: CSVGLAGAPQFF.

The table lists this clone with a few counts. CDR3 amino acids: CASSQDIRGTSYEQYF. CDR3 in DNA: TGCGCCAGCAGCCAAGATATAAGGGGGACCTCCTACGAGCAGTACTTC. The chain links TRBV4-3 to TRBJ2-7, with D maybe TRBD1 (6 bases). Between the trimmed V and J ends, which lost 0 bases and 0 bases, there was a span of 12 bases. CDR1 LGHNA and CDR2 YSLEER come from the germline V gene. The CDR3 runs 16 residues.

V usage is TRBV30 and J usage is TRBJ1-2, with a possible D match to TRBD1 (5 bases). The CDR3 is made up of 13 amino acids. Germline CDR1 is GTSNPN and CDR2 is SVGIG (reference sequence). The CDR3 loop is CGYKGSNNYGYTF. The CDR3 DNA reads as TGTGGCTATAAGGGGTCGAACAACTATGGCTACACCTTC.

V and J are TRBV11-2 and TRBJ2-7, with 14 bases that match TRBD2. CDR1 and CDR2 (germline): SGHAT, FQNNGV. The CDR3 spans 16 residues. V was pared by 3 bases and J by 6 bases, with 7 bases of the junction left unmatched. CDR3 coding DNA: TGTGCCAGCAGCTTGGGCGGGACTAGCGGGAGACCCGAGCAGTACTTC. It yields the protein CASSLGGTSGRPEQYF.

This chain links TRBV11-2 with TRBJ1-1; D is uncertain. Germline V gives CDR1 SGHAT, CDR2 FQNNGV. This CDR3 spans 13 amino acids. V was pared by 6 bases and J by 1 base, with 9 bases between. The CDR3 reads CASSLDWNTEAFF. Written as DNA, the CDR3 is TGTGCCAGCAGTCTAGACTGGAACACTGAAGCTTTCTTT. Together with reference TRBV11-2 and TRBJ1-1, the CDR3 gives the full variable domain: EAGVAQSPRYKIIEKRQSVAFWCNPISGHATLYWYQQILGQGPKLLIQFQNNGVVDDSQLPKDRFSAERLKGVDSTLKIQPAKLEDSAVYLCASSLDWNTEAFFGQGTRLTVV.